This note documents a single T cell receptor beta chain sequence. Some clones are missing from TCRdb's copy, which holds only in-frame ones; the method was immunoSEQ multiplex PCR. Found here are about 480,000 clones, roughly 85% of them singletons; the top ten hold around 12%. The CDR3 runs 14 residues. Germline V lookup: CDR1 KGHSH, CDR2 LQKENI. Trimming left V 2 bases short and J 2 bases short, with 10 bases between. The sample originates from a study of shared clonotypes between healthy human individuals. V and J are TRBV18 and TRBJ2-7, with a weak D call TRBD2 (5 bases). The sequence was collected from a middle-aged woman in good health. Some clones in this sample may be carry-over from other donors' samples. The sequenced sample was PBMCs. The CDR3 bases are TGTGCCAGCTCACCAAGTTGGACTCCCTACGAGCAGTACTTC. It codes for CASSPSWTPYEQYF.